One T cell receptor (beta chain) is described in this entry. The CDR3 spans 13 residues. V lost 7 bases to trimming and J lost 3 bases; unmatched junction nucleotides: 5. Germline V gene lookup returns CDR1 MNHNS and CDR2 SASEGT. 60 Vbeta and 13 Jbeta primers were used in PCR. Clones were sequenced by immunoSEQ multiplex PCR, and TCRdb holds only the in-frame ones, with some missing. The data show around 150,000 clones, over 75% seen once. The sample comes from a study of cytomegalovirus exposure and HLA in healthy donors. The gene calls are TRBV6-1 and TRBJ1-2; 7 bases map to TRBD1. The sample taken for sequencing was PBMCs. This clonotype was obtained from a man aged 40-55 years in good health and CMV-seronegative. The CDR3 DNA reads as TGTGCCAGCAACCTAGACAGGGACTATGGCTACACCTTC. Protein: CASNLDRDYGYTF.